The entry that follows covers one T cell receptor beta chain sequence. The J segment lost 0 bases and the V segment lost 7 bases, leaving 4 bases of the junction unmatched. Germline V gene sequence: CDR1 SGHRS, CDR2 YFSETQ. This CDR3 spans 14 amino acids. The sample originates from a study of blood T cell repertoires in COVID-19. As processed by the authors: The authors estimated nucleated cell counts from reference gene primer amplification. Profiling relied on immunoSEQ multiplex PCR, and the TCRdb table lists in-frame clones only, not all of them. The V and J calls and the clone size are those of that table, but D and trimming were determined from the DNA. In the table there are roughly 26,000 clones, approximately 94% of which are singletons.

The chain combines TRBV5-1 with TRBJ2-7, with 10 bases identical to TRBD2. Sequenced material: peripheral blood. The receptor was derived from a human donor with active COVID-19. The donor label of this sample is uncertain. CDR3 amino acids: CASRIAGGSYEQYF. The CDR3 DNA is TGCGCCAGCCGGATAGCGGGAGGCTCCTACGAGCAGTACTTC.